The rows below give T cell receptor beta chains drawn from one sample of a study of blood T cell repertoires in COVID-19. Here immunoSEQ multiplex PCR was the method, and the copy in TCRdb shows in-frame clones only, minus some. The profile shows a few hundred thousand clones, 91% of them singletons. Sequenced material: PBMCs or T cells enriched from blood (not recorded which). These receptors all come from a woman between 40 and 55 years old who had been exposed to COVID-19. Both conserved end residues are part of each CDR3. The D gene is left open where the match is weak. Clone size appears in some rows only: once, few, many, or a class for an expanded clone.

V gene	D gene	clone size	J gene	CDR3 DNA	CDR3 protein
TRBV19	TRBD1	NA	TRBJ2-7	TGTGCCAGTACTGACAGGGGGCGAAACTTACACGAGCAGTACTTC	CASTDRGRNLHEQYF
TRBV19	TRBD2	NA	TRBJ2-7	TGTGCCAGTAGAGATACCGGGACTAGCGTGAGAGAGCAGTACTTC	CASRDTGTSVREQYF
TRBV24-1	NA	once	TRBJ2-1	TGTGCCACCAGTAACTCCGGGACAAAGGCACCTAATGAGCAGTTCTTC	CATSNSGTKAPNEQFF
TRBV19	NA	once	TRBJ1-5	TGTGCCACTCAGGGGCTACACTATAGCAATCAGCCCCAGCATTTT	CATQGLHYSNQPQHF
TRBV12-5	TRBD2	NA	TRBJ2-3	TGTGCTAGTGGTTGGTTACTAGCGGGAGATGCAGATACGCAGTATTTT	CASGWLLAGDADTQYF
TRBV11-3	TRBD2	NA	TRBJ2-1	TGTGCCAGCAGCCGCCGCGGGGGGGGTGAGCAGTTCTTC	CASSRRGGGEQFF
TRBV24-1	TRBD1	NA	TRBJ2-1	TGTGCCACCTCGGAGGACAGGGGGAATTTAGGCGATGAGCAGTTCTTC	CATSEDRGNLGDEQFF
TRBV20-1	NA	NA	TRBJ2-5	TGCAGCTGCACGCTAGCGGAGACCCAGTACTTC	CSCTLAETQYF
TRBV3-1/TRBV3-2	NA	NA	TRBJ2-2	TGTGCCACCAGGTCGCAAGGGGCGAGAACCGGGGAGCTGTTTTTT	CATRSQGARTGELFF
TRBV30	TRBD2	NA	TRBJ2-7	TGTGCCTGGAGGGGACTAGCGGGAACCTACGAGCAGTACTTC	CAWRGLAGTYEQYF
TRBV18	NA	NA	TRBJ2-2	TGTGCCAGCTCGCGACAGGACACCGGGGAGCTGTTTTTT	CASSRQDTGELFF
TRBV19	TRBD2	NA	TRBJ2-2	TGTGCCAGTAGTACTACTAGCGGGGGGGTTAACACCGGGGAGCTGTTTTTT	CASSTTSGGVNTGELFF
TRBV2	TRBD2	NA	TRBJ2-7	TGTGCCAGCAGTGGGGGGGGCTACGAGCAGTACTTC	CASSGGGYEQYF
TRBV6-5	NA	NA	TRBJ2-5	TGTGCCAGCAGCCAGGGCCAGTCGTACCAAGAGACCCAGTACTTC	CASSQGQSYQETQYF
TRBV3-1/TRBV3-2	TRBD2	NA	TRBJ2-3	TGTGCCAGCAGTGGGACTAGCGGATTCACAGATACGCAGTATTTT	CASSGTSGFTDTQYF
TRBV21-1	NA	NA	TRBJ1-1	TGTGCCAGCAGCAAAGCGCCCCTAAATCTACAGGGGGCTAAGGTGAACACTGAAGCTTTCTTT	CASSKAPLNLQGAKVNTEAFF
TRBV2	TRBD1	once	TRBJ1-2	TGTGCCAGCCCTTCGGGACAGGGCAGGAGCTATGGCTACACCTTC	CASPSGQGRSYGYTF
TRBV25-1	NA	NA	TRBJ1-1	TGTGCCAGCAGTGAACAGGGGCCGAACACTGAAGCTTTCTTT	CASSEQGPNTEAFF
TRBV6-5	NA	NA	TRBJ1-5	TGTGCCAGCATCCCTCAAGTCCTAGGGGGTCAGCCCCAGCATTTT	CASIPQVLGGQPQHF
TRBV7-8	TRBD2	NA	TRBJ2-7	TGTGCCAGCAGCTTAAGCGCAGGGAGGGGCGAGCAGTACTTC	CASSLSAGRGEQYF
TRBV6-5	TRBD1	NA	TRBJ2-7	TGTGCCACTTCTGGGACAGATAACTACGAGCAGTACTTC	CATSGTDNYEQYF
TRBV19	NA	NA	TRBJ2-5	TGTGCCAGTACCGTCGGGGTTAGTCGGCAAGAGACCCAGTACTTC	CASTVGVSRQETQYF
TRBV19	NA	NA	TRBJ1-2	TGTGCCAGTAGTGCCCGACAGTCACACTATGGCTACACCTTC	CASSARQSHYGYTF
TRBV7-8	TRBD2	NA	TRBJ2-2	TGTGCCAGCAGCCTCGGGGGGGTGAAGCTGTTTTTT	CASSLGGVKLFF
TRBV27	NA	NA	TRBJ1-1	TGTGCCAGCAGTTTAAGGGGATCCATGAACACTGAAGCTTTCTTT	CASSLRGSMNTEAFF
TRBV19	TRBD1	NA	TRBJ1-5	TGTGCCAGTAGTATCAAGGCAGGGGACAGTCAGCCCCAGCATTTT	CASSIKAGDSQPQHF
TRBV29-1	TRBD2	NA	TRBJ2-1	TGCAGCGTTGCGGGACTAGGGGCGGGGGAGCAGTTCTTC	CSVAGLGAGEQFF
TRBV5-1	TRBD1	NA	TRBJ1-3	TGCGCCAGCAGCCAGACGGGGACAGGATTTGGAAACACCATATATTTT	CASSQTGTGFGNTIYF
TRBV25-1	NA	NA	TRBJ1-5	TGTGCCAGCAGTGAGTCCAGGGGCGATCAGCCCCAGCATTTT	CASSESRGDQPQHF
TRBV7-9	NA	few	TRBJ1-6	TGTGCCAGCAGCTTAGATGAGGGAGCTAATTCACCCCTCCACTTT	CASSLDEGANSPLHF
TRBV30	NA	few	TRBJ1-6	TGTGCCTGGAGCAGGTCCTCAGGACCCCTCCACTTT	CAWSRSSGPLHF
TRBV13	NA	NA	TRBJ2-3	TGTGCCAGCAGCTTAGACAGGGGGGGAGATACGCAGTATTTT	CASSLDRGGDTQYF
TRBV30	NA	NA	TRBJ1-1	TGTGCCTGGAGTGTAACCCTTCAGGTGGCTTTCTTT	CAWSVTLQVAFF
TRBV5-6	NA	NA	TRBJ2-7	TGTGCCAGCAGCTTCGGGATTAGCTCCTACGAGCAGTACTTC	CASSFGISSYEQYF
TRBV29-1	NA	NA	TRBJ1-1	TGCAGCGTCGGGGGGAGCCGGACATCGAACACTGAAGCTTTCTTT	CSVGGSRTSNTEAFF
TRBV7-9	TRBD1	NA	TRBJ1-4	TGTGCCAGCAGCTTAGCCGCTGGGACAGGGAAAGATGAAAAACTGTTTTTT	CASSLAAGTGKDEKLFF
TRBV29-1	TRBD1	NA	TRBJ2-7	TGCAGCGTTCCGACAGGGTCCGGCGAGCAGTACTTC	CSVPTGSGEQYF
TRBV27	TRBD1	once	TRBJ1-2	TGTGCCAGCAGTCTAGTTAGACAGGGGTCGAAAGGTGGCTACACCTTC	CASSLVRQGSKGGYTF
TRBV14	NA	NA	TRBJ1-1	TGTGCCAGCAGCCAAGTCCCCAGCCACGGGACAAAGTTTTCTGAAGCTTTCTTT	CASSQVPSHGTKFSEAFF
TRBV18	NA	NA	TRBJ1-2	TGTGCCAGCTCACCATTGGAGGGAACTAAGGGTGGCTACACCTTC	CASSPLEGTKGGYTF
TRBV20-1	TRBD2	once	TRBJ2-3	TGCAGGGGGGGGACGGGAGATACGCAGTATTTT	CRGGTGDTQYF
TRBV5-4	NA	once	TRBJ1-1	TGTGCCAGCAGCTTGGGGGGAGCCGGGTACACTGAAGCTTTCTTT	CASSLGGAGYTEAFF
TRBV2	NA	once	TRBJ1-1	TGTGCCAGCAGTCAAAGACCCAGGGGAGATACTGAAGCTTTCTTT	CASSQRPRGDTEAFF
TRBV24-1	NA	NA	TRBJ1-5	TGTGCCACCAGTGACGCGGGACCGCAGAGTCAGCCCCAGCATTTT	CATSDAGPQSQPQHF
TRBV24-1	TRBD1	NA	TRBJ1-2	TGTGCCACCAGTGATTACGGGACAGGGAACTATGGCTACACCTTC	CATSDYGTGNYGYTF
TRBV2	NA	NA	TRBJ1-5	TGTGCCAGCCGCCGGGACACCGAGGGGCCCCAGCATTTT	CASRRDTEGPQHF
TRBV19	NA	few	TRBJ1-2	TGTGCCAGTACAACAAACTATGGCTACACCTTC	CASTTNYGYTF
TRBV19	TRBD1	NA	TRBJ1-6	TGTGCCAGTAGTAGATTGGACAGGGGGAGCGTTTCACCCCTCCACTTT	CASSRLDRGSVSPLHF
TRBV3-1/TRBV3-2	TRBD1	NA	TRBJ1-2	TGTGCCAGCAGCCAAGGTCGGGGGACAGAAACTAACTATGGCTACACCTTC	CASSQGRGTETNYGYTF
TRBV5-4	NA	NA	TRBJ2-5	TGTGCCAGCAGCTTGGAGGGACTCCAAGAGACCCAGTACTTC	CASSLEGLQETQYF
TRBV19	NA	NA	TRBJ1-3	TGTGCCAGTAGTATAGGACAGAGTGGAAACACCATATATTTT	CASSIGQSGNTIYF
TRBV5-1	NA	NA	TRBJ1-1	TGCGCCAGCAGCTGGAGGGACGGCAACACTGAAGCTTTCTTT	CASSWRDGNTEAFF
TRBV11-3	NA	NA	TRBJ1-3	TGTGCCAGCAGCTTGTCGGGGAGTGGAAACACCATATATTTT	CASSLSGSGNTIYF